The clone carrying this T cell receptor beta chain showed up many times. Its antigen remains unidentified. The source material, RNA transcripts, was used to amplify TCR beta CDR3 regions. The HTBI primer set drove a first-round RT-PCR of the TCR CDR3. Using its own MiXCR run on the multiplex PCR reads, TCRdb lists one record per CDR3 protein. In the table there are approximately 200,000 distinct CDR3 sequences, approximately 16% of which are singletons. The data stem from a study of T cells in Graves' hyperthyroidism and ophthalmopathy. Findings and caveats of the study: Most expanded thyroid clonotypes above 0.001 also appeared in blood.

Input material: blood. This clonotype was sampled from a middle-aged man with Graves' hyperthyroidism.

CDR3 in DNA: TGCAGTGCCGGTACGCAGGACCCGGCCCAGTATTTT. This translates into CSAGTQDPAQYF. The chain employs TRBV20-1 and TRBJ2-3, with D uncertain. V was shortened by 6 bases and J by 12 bases, with 19 bases between the two germline ends. This CDR3 region has 12 residues. Per germline, CDR1 DFQATT and CDR2 SNEGSKA (reference sequence).